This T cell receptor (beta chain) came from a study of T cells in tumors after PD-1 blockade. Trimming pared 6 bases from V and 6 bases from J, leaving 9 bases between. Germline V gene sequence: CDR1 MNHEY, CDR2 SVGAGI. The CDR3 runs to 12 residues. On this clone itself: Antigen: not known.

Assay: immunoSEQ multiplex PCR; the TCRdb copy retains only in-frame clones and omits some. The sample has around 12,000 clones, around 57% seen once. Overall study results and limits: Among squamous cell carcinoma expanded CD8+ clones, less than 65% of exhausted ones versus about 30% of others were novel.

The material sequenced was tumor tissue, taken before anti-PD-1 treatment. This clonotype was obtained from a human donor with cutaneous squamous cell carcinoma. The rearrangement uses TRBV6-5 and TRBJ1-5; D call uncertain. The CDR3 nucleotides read TGTGCCAGCAGCTCCATGGGTCAGCCCCAGCATTTT. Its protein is CASSSMGQPQHF.